The sequence of this TCR beta chain was determined in a study of blood T cells in healthy people across ages. Study conclusions and caveats: Diversity of TCR beta per million T cells declined in a roughly linear way with age.

PCR was performed a second time for about 7 to 11 cycles using a sample-barcoded 5' primer and a J-beta primer mix. Every cDNA molecule carried a tag from a template-switch adaptor bearing 12 random nucleotides. Via MiXCR, TCRdb re-called the 5' RACE reads, giving one row per CDR3 protein. Of 790,000 or so distinct CDR3 sequences in the sample, about 42% were seen once. This clonotype was detected only a few times. Its antigen remains unknown. This TCR came from a man of 80 years or more in good health. Sequencing used blood.

CDR3 region: CASSLGWQETQYF. CDR3 nucleotide sequence: TGTGCCAGCAGCCTTGGTTGGCAAGAGACCCAGTACTTC. The genes are TRBV7-3 and TRBJ2-5, with no clear D. Trimming took off 5 bases at V and 2 bases at J, with 9 bases between the two ends. Germline values: CDR1 SGHTA, CDR2 FQGTGA. The CDR3 length is 13 residues.